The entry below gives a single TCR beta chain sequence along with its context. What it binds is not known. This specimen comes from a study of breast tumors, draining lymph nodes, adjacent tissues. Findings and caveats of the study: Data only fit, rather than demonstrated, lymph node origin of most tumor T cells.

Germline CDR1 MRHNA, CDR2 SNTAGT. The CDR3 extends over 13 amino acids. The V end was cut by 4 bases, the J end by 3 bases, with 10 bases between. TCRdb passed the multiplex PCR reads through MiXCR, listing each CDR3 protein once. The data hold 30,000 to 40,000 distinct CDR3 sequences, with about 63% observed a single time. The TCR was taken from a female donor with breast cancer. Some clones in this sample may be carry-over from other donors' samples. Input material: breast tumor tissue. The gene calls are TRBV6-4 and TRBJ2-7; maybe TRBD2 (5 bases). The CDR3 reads CASSVAGDYEQYF. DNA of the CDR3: TGTGCCAGCAGTGTGGCGGGCGACTACGAGCAGTACTTC.